This entry lists 26 T cell receptor beta chains sequenced from one sample in a study of siplizumab effects on memory and regulatory T cells. Sequencing used immunoSEQ multiplex PCR; TCRdb keeps in-frame clones, though not all of them. The table includes nearly 85,000 clones, 80% to 90% detected once. Sample: Tregs sorted from blood. The receptor source for this set is a human donor in good health.

The CDR3 nucleotides read TGTGCCTGGGCTAAGCGGGGGGGCCACACCGGGGAGCTGTTTTTT. Its protein is CAWAKRGGHTGELFF. V usage is TRBV30 and J usage is TRBJ2-2; 10 bases line up with TRBD2. Per germline, CDR1 GTSNPN and CDR2 SVGIG (reference sequence). The CDR3 runs to 15 residues. V lost 5 bases and J lost 3; bases outside the gene matches: 6. The full variable domain, with the rest looked up from reference TRBV30 and TRBJ2-2, is SQTIHQWPATLVQPVGSPLSLECTVEGTSNPNLYWYRQAAGRGLQLLFYSVGIGQISSEVPQNLSASRPQDRQFILSSKKLLLSDSGFYLCAWAKRGGHTGELFFGEGSRLTVL.

In nucleotides, the CDR3 is TGTGCCAGCAGCTTGAATTGGGGGGGACGCACAGATACGCAGTATTTT. Residues: CASSLNWGGRTDTQYF. The V gene is TRBV5-4, the J gene TRBJ2-3, with 7 positions matching TRBD2. V lost 1 base and J lost 1; bases outside the gene matches: 6. CDR1 and CDR2 (germline): SGHNT, YYREEE (reference sequence). The CDR3 totals 16 residues.

This sequence joins TRBV6-5 and TRBJ1-4; D remains unclear. The CDR3 spans 14 residues. The germline V gene has CDR1 MNHEY and CDR2 SVGAGI. The V and J ends lost 2 bases and 5 bases respectively, with 9 bases between them. CDR3 amino acids: CASSYGVLNEKLFF. For the CDR3, the DNA is TGTGCCAGCAGTTACGGGGTTTTAAATGAAAAACTGTTTTTT.

This clone was found once. The V call is TRBV5-4, the J call TRBJ2-6, with a tentative D call TRBD1 (6 bases). V dropped 4 bases and J dropped 2 bases, with 10 bases sitting between them. The CDR3 has 15 residues. Looked up from germline, CDR1 is SGHNT and CDR2 is YYREEE (reference sequence). The CDR3: CASSQQGPGANVLTF. DNA for the CDR3: TGTGCCAGCAGCCAACAGGGCCCTGGGGCCAACGTCCTGACTTTC.

The CDR3: CASSLGATNSPLHF. For the CDR3, the DNA is TGTGCCAGCAGCTTGGGGGCTACCAATTCACCCCTCCACTTT. The chain recombines TRBV7-2 with TRBJ1-6; D may be TRBD1 (6 bases). With 3 bases removed from V and 7 bases from J, the gap between germline ends came to 10 bases. Per germline, CDR1 SGHTA and CDR2 FQGNSA. The CDR3 extends over 14 amino acids. The full variable domain, completed using reference TRBV7-2 and TRBJ1-6, is GAGVSQSPSNKVTEKGKDVELRCDPISGHTALYWYRQSLGQGLEFLIYFQGNSAPDKSGLPSDRFSAERTGGSVSTLTIQRTQQEDSAVYLCASSLGATNSPLHFGNGTRLTVT.

This clone has just a few counts. The chain is built from TRBV18 and TRBJ1-6; D perhaps matches TRBD1 (5 bases). The CDR3 is 16 residues long. Germline V gene sequence: CDR1 KGHSH, CDR2 LQKENI. Trimming stripped 0 bases from V and 7 bases from J, with 13 bases between. As DNA, the CDR3 is TGTGCCAGCTCACCACCCCCCAGGGCTGGGAATTCACCCCTCCACTTT. Protein sequence: CASSPPPRAGNSPLHF.

V and J are TRBV7-9 and TRBJ1-2; D not resolved. CDR3 length equals 12 residues. Germline CDR1 reads SEHNR; CDR2 reads FQNEAQ (reference sequence). The V gene lost 5 bases and the J gene lost 3 bases, with 7 bases spanning the gap. This CDR3 is CASSQADYGYTF. The CDR3 DNA is TGTGCCAGCAGCCAGGCAGACTATGGCTACACCTTC.

Here the CDR3 reads CASSYFYNEQFF. DNA for the CDR3: TGTGCCAGCAGTTACTTCTACAATGAGCAGTTCTTC. V usage is TRBV6-6 and J usage is TRBJ2-1; D is ambiguous. The germline gives CDR1 MNHNY, CDR2 SVGAGI (reference sequence). Between the trimmed V and J ends, which lost 1 base and 3 bases, there was a span of 1 base. The length of the CDR3 is 12 residues.

The chain couples TRBV28 to TRBJ1-1; D is unresolved. The ends were cut back, 3 bases at V and 3 bases at J, with 5 bases in the middle. There are 12 residues in the CDR3. Per the germline V gene, CDR1 is MDHEN and CDR2 is SYDVKM. CDR3 loop: CASSFGYTEAFF. CDR3 coding DNA: TGTGCCAGCAGTTTTGGCTACACTGAAGCTTTCTTT.

This clone appeared a few times. CDR3 residues: CASSLVGVPLHF. The CDR3 nucleotides are TGTGCCAGCAGCTTGGTGGGGGTACCCCTCCACTTT. The chain carries TRBV5-6 and TRBJ1-6, with D tentatively TRBD1 (5 bases). The V end lost 0 bases, the J end lost 12 bases, and 7 bases lay between the germline ends. In germline, CDR1 is SGHDT, CDR2 YYEEEE. The CDR3 loop spans 12 amino acids.

The rearrangement joins TRBV12-5 to TRBJ2-7; D possibly corresponds to TRBD1 (5 bases). The V and J ends lost 2 bases and 2 bases respectively, with 10 bases between them. The CDR3 spans 14 residues. Looked up from germline, CDR1 is LGHNT and CDR2 is FRNRAP. The CDR3 coding sequence is TGTGCTAGTGGTTTGTCTTTGACAGCCTACGAGCAGTACTTC. This sequence encodes CASGLSLTAYEQYF.

The chain uses TRBV27 and TRBJ1-1, with 7 bases aligning to TRBD1. J gave up 7 bases and V 4 bases, and 6 bases lay outside the gene matches. The CDR3 spans 13 residues. The germline V gene encodes CDR1 MNHEY and CDR2 SMNVEV (reference sequence). The CDR3 region is CASSSGGGGEAFF. The CDR3 DNA sequence: TGTGCCAGCAGTTCAGGGGGAGGGGGTGAAGCTTTCTTT.

This chain connects TRBV10-3 to TRBJ2-3; weak D call: TRBD2 (6 bases). The germline gives CDR1 ENHRY, CDR2 SYGVKD. The CDR3 length is 14 residues. The V end was cut by 2 bases, the J end by 6 bases, with 12 bases between. The CDR3 spells CAISEDLARDTQYF. CDR3 sequence (DNA): TGTGCCATCAGTGAGGATCTAGCGAGGGATACGCAGTATTTT.

V usage is TRBV19 and J usage is TRBJ1-2; 8 bases are a match to TRBD1. The V gene end was trimmed by 6 bases and the J gene end by 4 bases; junction bases not matched to a gene: 4. The CDR3 sequence is 13 residues long. Germline loops: CDR1 LNHDA, CDR2 SQIVND (reference sequence). The CDR3 reads CASRLGTGYGYTF. CDR3 DNA sequence: TGTGCCAGTAGGCTCGGGACAGGCTATGGCTACACCTTC.

The V and J genes are TRBV7-2 and TRBJ2-1, with D perhaps TRBD2 (5 bases). The length of the CDR3 is 14 residues. The germline V gene has CDR1 SGHTA and CDR2 FQGNSA. V was cut by 5 bases and J by 5 bases, with 13 bases left in between. The DNA of the CDR3 is TGTGCCAGCAGCCGAATCGGACTTCACAATGAGCAGTTCTTC. Protein: CASSRIGLHNEQFF.

The sample holds a few counts of this clone. J is TRBJ1-6 and V is TRBV30; TRBD1 might be the D (5 bases). V was pared by 3 bases and J by 14 bases, with 14 bases between. This CDR3 has 12 amino acids. Per germline, CDR1 GTSNPN and CDR2 SVGIG (reference sequence). This CDR3 is CAWSGSRGALHF. The CDR3 bases are TGTGCCTGGAGCGGGTCCCGAGGGGCCCTCCACTTT.

The rearrangement uses TRBV2 and TRBJ2-5; tentatively, D is TRBD1 or TRBD2 (5 bases each). This CDR3 has 14 amino acids. The V end lost 5 bases, the J end lost 7 bases, and 17 bases lay between the germline ends. From germline, CDR1 is SNHLY and CDR2 FYNNEI. CDR3: CASSPRDPRATQYF. The CDR3 nucleotides read TGTGCCAGCAGTCCCCGGGACCCTCGGGCGACCCAGTACTTC.

The V call is TRBV30, the J call TRBJ1-2; the D is unclear. V gave up 0 bases and J gave up 3 bases, with 14 bases separating them. The CDR3 runs to 15 residues. Germline V CDR1 and CDR2: GTSNPN, SVGIG (reference sequence). The CDR3 DNA reads as TGTGCCTGGAGTGTGGGAAATCCTTACTACTATGGCTACACCTTC. This encodes CAWSVGNPYYYGYTF.

This chain connects TRBV12-5 to TRBJ2-5, with D maybe TRBD2 (7 bases). In germline, CDR1 is LGHNT, CDR2 FRNRAP. V gave up 0 bases and J gave up 4 bases, with 9 bases separating them. The CDR3 sequence is 14 residues long. The CDR3 bases are TGTGCTAGTGGTTTGGTAGGGGGGGTAGAGACCCAGTACTTC. This translates into CASGLVGGVETQYF.

The chain employs TRBV11-2 and TRBJ1-5; tentative D call: TRBD1 (5 bases). The germline V gene encodes CDR1 SGHAT and CDR2 FQNNGV. This CDR3 is built from 16 residues. V lost 3 bases and J lost 5, with 17 bases in between. The chain's CDR3 is CASSFRGGGSDQPQHF. CDR3 DNA sequence: TGTGCCAGCAGCTTTCGTGGGGGAGGCTCAGATCAGCCCCAGCATTTT.

The chain is built from TRBV12-5 and TRBJ1-3; D gene unclear. The germline CDR1 and CDR2 sequences are LGHNT and FRNRAP. This CDR3 has 13 residues. The ends were cut back, 3 bases at V and 7 bases at J, with 10 bases in the middle. DNA for the CDR3: TGTGCTAGTGGTTTTTGGGTCGGGAACACCATATATTTT. Translating it yields CASGFWVGNTIYF.

This sequence joins TRBV4-1 and TRBJ1-2, with D perhaps TRBD1 (5 bases). This CDR3 comprises 14 residues. Germline CDR1 MGHRA, CDR2 YSYEKL. V was cut by 1 base and J by 5 bases, with 11 bases left in between. The CDR3 loop reads CASSQGRTPYGYTF. CDR3 sequence (DNA): TGCGCCAGCAGCCAAGGTAGGACACCTTATGGCTACACCTTC.

V usage is TRBV6-1 and J usage is TRBJ1-4, with D tentatively TRBD1 (5 bases). The CDR3 extends over 15 amino acids. Germline CDR1 MNHNS, CDR2 SASEGT. V was trimmed by 1 base and J by 8 bases, leaving 14 bases between them. DNA of the CDR3: TGTGCCAGCAGTGAAGGGGAGTGGCAGGGCGAAAAACTGTTTTTT. Its translation is CASSEGEWQGEKLFF.

The rearrangement uses TRBV6-1 and TRBJ2-1; 7 positions agree with TRBD1. The length of the CDR3 is 16 residues. The V and J ends lost 0 bases and 1 base, in that order; junction bases with no gene match: 3. Germline assignment: CDR1 MNHNS and CDR2 SASEGT. This CDR3 reads CASSEARRGSYNEQFF. The CDR3 DNA is TGTGCCAGCAGTGAAGCCCGCAGGGGGTCCTACAATGAGCAGTTCTTC.

The J gene is TRBJ2-7, the V gene TRBV23-1; tentatively, D is TRBD1 (5 bases). TRBV23-1 counts as an open reading frame of uncertain function. The CDR3 consists of 14 residues. Trimming removed 3 bases at V and 0 bases at J, with 9 bases between. The CDR3 loop is CASSQTRGSYEQYF. CDR3 nucleotides: TGCGCCAGCAGTCAGACAAGGGGCTCCTACGAGCAGTACTTC.

The chain combines TRBV20-1 with TRBJ2-1; no clear D. The germline V and J ends were trimmed by 0 bases and 3 bases, with 0 bases remaining between them. This CDR3 region has 11 residues. Germline CDR1 is DFQATT and CDR2 is SNEGSKA (reference sequence). CDR3 sequence: CSARDYNEQFF. The CDR3 bases are TGCAGTGCTAGAGACTACAATGAGCAGTTCTTC.